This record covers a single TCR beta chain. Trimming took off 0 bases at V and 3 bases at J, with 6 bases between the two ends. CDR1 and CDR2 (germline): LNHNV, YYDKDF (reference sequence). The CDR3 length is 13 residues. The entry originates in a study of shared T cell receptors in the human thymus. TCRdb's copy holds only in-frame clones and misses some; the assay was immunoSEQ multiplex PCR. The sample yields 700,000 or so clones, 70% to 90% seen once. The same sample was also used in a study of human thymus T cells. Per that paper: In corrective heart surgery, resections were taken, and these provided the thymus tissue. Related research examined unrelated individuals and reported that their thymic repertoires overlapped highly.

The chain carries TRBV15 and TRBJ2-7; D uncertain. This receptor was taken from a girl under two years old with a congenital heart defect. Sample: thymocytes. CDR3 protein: CATSRERIYEQYF. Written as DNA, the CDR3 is TGTGCCACCAGCAGAGAGAGGATCTACGAGCAGTACTTC.